Following are 18 T cell receptor beta chains from one sample sequenced in a study of radiotherapy plus CTLA-4 blockade in lung cancer. Only in-frame clones appear in the TCRdb table, and some are missing; sequencing was by immunoSEQ multiplex PCR. The sample consists of tens of thousands of clones, around 84% of them appearing once. This sample comprised peripheral blood, obtained from a patient treated with radiotherapy plus ipilimumab. These receptors were collected from a human donor with non-small cell lung cancer that progressed on radiotherapy plus ipilimumab.

This chain joins TRBV4-3 and TRBJ1-2, with D possibly matching TRBD1 (6 bases). CDR3 length: 15 residues. Trimming left V 1 base short and J 8 bases short, with 17 bases between. CDR1 and CDR2 (germline): LGHNA, YSLEER. The CDR3 coding sequence is TGCGCCAGCAGCCAAGGGTTGCAGGGGCGAGAGGGCTACACCTTC. This encodes CASSQGLQGREGYTF.

The chain employs TRBV9 and TRBJ1-4; D uncertain. Germline CDR1 reads SGDLS; CDR2 reads YYNGEE. The CDR3 consists of 15 residues. V gave up 0 bases and J gave up 3 bases, with 9 bases separating them. CDR3: CASSVGWGANEKLFF. The DNA of the CDR3 is TGTGCCAGCAGCGTAGGCTGGGGTGCTAATGAAAAACTGTTTTTT.

The chain employs TRBV4-1 and TRBJ1-2; tentatively, D is TRBD1 (5 bases). The V gene's germline CDR1 is MGHRA and CDR2 YSYEKL. CDR3 length equals 14 residues. Between the trimmed V and J ends, which lost 1 base and 6 bases, there was a span of 12 bases. The CDR3 DNA reads TGCGCCAGCAGCCAAGGCGCAGGGAGGGATGGCTACACCTTC. The encoded protein is CASSQGAGRDGYTF.

The CDR3 loop is CASRNRGSTEAFF. The CDR3 nucleotides are TGTGCCAGCAGGAACAGGGGGAGCACTGAAGCTTTCTTT. The rearrangement links TRBV6-6 to TRBJ1-1; 8 bases are a match to TRBD1. CDR3 length: 13 amino acids. Trimming cost V 6 bases and J 4 bases; bases outside gene matches: 4. Per germline, CDR1 MNHNY and CDR2 SVGAGI (reference sequence).

V gene TRBV6-6 combines with J gene TRBJ2-1, with 8 bases that match TRBD2. V was pared by 5 bases and J by 9 bases, with 6 bases of the junction left unmatched. Germline V gene sequence: CDR1 MNHNY, CDR2 SVGAGI (reference sequence). The CDR3 sequence is 13 residues long. For the CDR3, the DNA is TGTGCCAGCAGTCCTCGAGCGGGAGTTGAGCAGTTCTTC. It is translated as CASSPRAGVEQFF.

CDR3 sequence reads: CASSIDWTGSYEQYF. CDR3 nucleotide sequence: TGTGCCAGTAGTATAGATTGGACAGGGTCCTACGAGCAGTACTTC. The rearrangement links TRBV19 to TRBJ2-7, with 8 bases that match TRBD1. J was trimmed by 1 base and V by 0 bases; bases with no gene match: 2. The CDR3 has 15 amino acids. Germline assignment: CDR1 LNHDA and CDR2 SQIVND (reference sequence).

The rearrangement links TRBV5-1 to TRBJ2-7; TRBD1 is a possible D gene (5 bases). The length of the CDR3 is 13 residues. Per germline, CDR1 SGHRS and CDR2 YFSETQ. The ends were cut back, 5 bases at V and 3 bases at J, with 12 bases in the middle. For the CDR3, the DNA is TGCGCCAGCAGTGCGGACAAAGGCTACGAGCAGTACTTC. Translation gives CASSADKGYEQYF.

The V and J genes are TRBV5-1 and TRBJ2-7; 9 bases are a match to TRBD1. The CDR3 extends over 14 amino acids. Germline V gene lookup returns CDR1 SGHRS and CDR2 YFSETQ. The ends lost 2 bases at V and 5 bases at J; junction bases unmatched: 5. This chain's CDR3 is CASSFGTGIDEQYF. The CDR3 DNA reads TGCGCCAGCAGCTTCGGGACAGGGATCGACGAGCAGTACTTC.

V usage is TRBV28 and J usage is TRBJ1-5; no reliable D call. Between the trimmed V and J ends, which lost 2 bases and 0 bases, there was a span of 8 bases. This CDR3 region has 15 residues. The V gene's germline CDR1 is MDHEN and CDR2 SYDVKM. The DNA of the CDR3 is TGTGCCAGCAGTTTAACGGATTTTAGCAATCAGCCCCAGCATTTT. This codes for CASSLTDFSNQPQHF. Full variable domain (missing parts from reference TRBV28 and TRBJ1-5): DVKVTQSSRYLVKRTGEKVFLECVQDMDHENMFWYRQDPGLGLRLIYFSYDVKMKEKGDIPEGYSVSREKKERFSLILESASTNQTSMYLCASSLTDFSNQPQHFGDGTRLSIL.

V gene TRBV27 combines with J gene TRBJ1-2; D gene unclear. Germline lookup yields CDR1 MNHEY and CDR2 SMNVEV (reference sequence). Trimming took off 5 bases at V and 8 bases at J, with 15 bases between the two ends. There are 13 residues in the CDR3. The CDR3: CASSKGPGQGYTF. The DNA for the CDR3 is TGTGCCAGCAGTAAGGGTCCCGGTCAAGGCTACACCTTC.

This sequence joins TRBV11-3 and TRBJ2-2; D is unclear. The germline gives CDR1 SGHNT, CDR2 YENEEA. The CDR3 consists of 16 residues. Trimming pared 2 bases from V and 4 bases from J, leaving 14 bases between. CDR3 region: CASSLLGQPSTGELFF. The CDR3 DNA reads as TGTGCCAGCAGCTTACTCGGCCAGCCCTCCACCGGGGAGCTGTTTTTT.

The CDR3 is CATGQAYEQYF. CDR3 bases: TGTGCCACAGGACAGGCCTACGAGCAGTACTTC. This sequence joins TRBV19 and TRBJ2-7, with 7 bases that match TRBD1. The CDR3 loop spans 11 amino acids. The junction had 2 bases not matched to a gene; V was cut back by 10 bases and J by 2 bases. Germline V gene data show CDR1 as LNHDA and CDR2 as SQIVND (reference sequence).

This rearrangement joins TRBV4-1 to TRBJ2-1, with D maybe TRBD2 (5 bases). The CDR3 loop spans 15 amino acids. Germline V gene sequence: CDR1 MGHRA, CDR2 YSYEKL. V was clipped by 3 bases and J by 8 bases, with 17 bases between them. CDR3 sequence reads: CASSQGNSGLDEQFF. The CDR3 DNA reads TGCGCCAGCAGCCAGGGCAATTCGGGGTTGGATGAGCAGTTCTTC.

This chain joins TRBV11-2 and TRBJ2-7; D possibly corresponds to TRBD1 (6 bases). CDR3 length: 15 amino acids. With 3 bases removed from V and 2 bases from J, the gap between germline ends came to 14 bases. The germline V gene encodes CDR1 SGHAT and CDR2 FQNNGV. Here the CDR3 DNA reads TGTGCCAGCAGCTTGATTGGATCAGGGGCCTACGAGCAGTACTTC. It encodes CASSLIGSGAYEQYF.

This chain joins TRBV5-1 and TRBJ1-3; D is undetermined. V gave up 3 bases and J gave up 0 bases, with 16 bases separating them. Germline CDR1 SGHRS, CDR2 YFSETQ. This CDR3 contains 17 residues. CDR3 DNA: TGCGCCAGCAGCTCCGAATTGGCCCGGGGCTCTGGAAACACCATATATTTT. Encoded protein: CASSSELARGSGNTIYF. The whole variable domain, remainder taken from reference TRBV5-1 and TRBJ1-3, is KAGVTQTPRYLIKTRGQQVTLSCSPISGHRSVSWYQQTPGQGLQFLFEYFSETQRNKGNFPGRFSGRQFSNSRSEMNVSTLELGDSALYLCASSSELARGSGNTIYFGEGSWLTVV.

This rearrangement joins TRBV7-2 to TRBJ2-3; D is undetermined. The V gene's germline CDR1 is SGHTA and CDR2 FQGNSA. V was cut by 5 bases and J by 0 bases, with 12 bases left in between. The length of the CDR3 is 15 residues. CDR3 residues: CASSRTWSSTDTQYF. The DNA of the CDR3 is TGTGCCAGCAGCCGTACATGGTCTAGCACAGATACGCAGTATTTT.

The DNA for the CDR3 is TGTGCCAGCAGCCCAGGTTTTCGGACAGGGAACACCGGGGAGCTGTTTTTT. Translating gives CASSPGFRTGNTGELFF. The chain has TRBV7-9 and TRBJ2-2, with TRBD1 identical over 7 bases. Per the germline V gene, CDR1 is SEHNR and CDR2 is FQNEAQ (reference sequence). V trimming: 5 bases; J trimming: 1 base; junction bases outside the gene matches: 10. This CDR3 is 17 amino acids long.

This chain uses TRBV29-1 with TRBJ1-3; TRBD1 aligns across 8 bases. V was pared by 4 bases and J by 2 bases, with 10 bases of the junction left unmatched. This CDR3 contains 16 residues. CDR1 and CDR2 from the germline V gene are SQVTM and ANQGSEA. CDR3 amino acids: CSVGGGQARPGNTIYF. For the CDR3, the DNA is TGCAGCGTTGGGGGGGGACAGGCTCGACCTGGAAACACCATATATTTT.